This note documents a single T cell receptor beta chain sequence. Its recognized antigen is unknown. There are no base qualities to consult, and no much larger clone falls within one base. From the cysteine up to the phenylalanine, the CDR3 has a length of 13 residues. CDR3 DNA only is kept here, 39 bases in frame from base 1. A distance of 10 bases separates the germline ends of V and J, which lose 5 bases and 3 bases respectively. From the germline V gene, CDR1 is KGHSH and CDR2 is LQKENI. This record comes from a study of blood T cell repertoires in COVID-19 (dated by TCRdb to about 2020). Regarding the complete study: Samples from collaborators originated in the United States, Italy and Spain and spanned both the acute and convalescent phases of COVID-19. The prospective study material was composed of cDNA or gDNA derived from T cells, B-cell-depleted T cells, or PBMCs. Deeply sampled blood TCRbeta repertoires from subjects exposed to, actively infected with, or recovered from COVID-19 were included in the dataset. The repertoires were made available in a free public database intended to serve as a resource for research on the immune response to SARS-CoV-2. Samples were obtained from the ongoing ImmuneRACE study (first 160 participants) and from roughly 1,300 subjects provided by 6 global collaborators. Sample metadata almost always included a de-identified subject ID, COVID-19 status, age in years and sex. HLA class I and class II types, where available, came from metadata supplied by the sample provider rather than from assay-based typing.

Collaborating institutions collected whole blood in K2EDTA tubes following their own protocols. Collaborator samples were shipped for TCRbeta analysis as frozen whole blood, isolated PBMCs, or DNA extracted from either sample type. Results and caveats for the whole study, not just this receptor: Clinical and demographic metadata were provided uncurated, with the amount varying by source and participant.

The immunoSEQ Assay, a bias-controlled multiplex PCR, was used to amplify TCRbeta CDR3 regions from genomic DNA. The authors processed their data as follows. The number of nucleated cells in each sample was estimated by amplification of reference gene primers within the assay. Sequence reads were collapsed and filtered to measure the absolute abundance of every unique TCRbeta CDR3 rearrangement. Productive Simpson clonality was computed per sample as the square root of Simpson's diversity index over productive rearrangements. Held by TCRdb, this immuneACCESS table contains in-frame sequences only and omits some clones. Under half of the omission traces to an unresolved V gene where checked; the cause of the rest is unknown. V and J calls and clone size are as listed in that table; D and trimming were resolved from the DNA. This sample is represented by under 80,000 clones; 79% of them were singletons. Of the sample, around 32% is held by the ten largest clones.

The sequence was collected from a human donor in a cohort sampled during active COVID-19. Sequencing input: peripheral blood. The chain links TRBV18 with TRBJ1-1; the D gene is not confidently resolved. CDR3 reads: CASSISRDTEAFF. The DNA sequence is given as TGTGCCAGCTCAATCTCGAGGGACACTGAAGCTTTCTTT. The variable domain in full, with residues beyond the CDR3 obtained from the reference TRBV18 and TRBJ1-1 genes, is NAGVMQNPRHLVRRRGQEARLRCSPMKGHSHVYWYRQLPEEGLKFMVYLQKENIIDESGMPKERFSAEFPKEGPSILRIQQVVRGDSAAYFCASSISRDTEAFFGQGTRLTVV.